These 18 T cell receptor beta chains were sequenced from one sample in a study of blood T cells in healthy people across ages. A second PCR of 7 to 11 cycles used a sample-barcoded 5' primer and a J-beta primer mix. TCRdb analysed the 5' RACE reads with MiXCR anew, one entry per CDR3 protein. Among 950,000 to 1,200,000 distinct CDR3 sequences listed, roughly two fifths were seen once. Sequencing used blood. These receptors were taken from a man aged 18 to 29 in good health.

V gene TRBV9 combines with J gene TRBJ1-5; D perhaps matches TRBD1 (6 bases). This CDR3 has 15 residues. Looked up from germline, CDR1 is SGDLS and CDR2 is YYNGEE. Deletions cut 2 bases from V and 2 bases from J, with 11 bases between. CDR3 DNA sequence: TGTGCCAGCAGCGTTACAGGGACGGGCAATCAGCCCCAGCATTTT. Amino acid sequence: CASSVTGTGNQPQHF. Combining the CDR3 with reference TRBV9 and TRBJ1-5 gives the whole variable domain DSGVTQTPKHLITATGQRVTLRCSPRSGDLSVYWYQQSLDQGLQFLIQYYNGEERAKGNILERFSAQQFPDLHSELNLSSLELGDSALYFCASSVTGTGNQPQHFGDGTRLSIL.

Note on this clonotype: Compared with germline, one end of the junction differs, possibly owing to a read error. This chain uses TRBV7-9 with TRBJ2-3; no clear D. The germline CDR1 and CDR2 sequences are SEHNR and FQNEAQ (reference sequence). There are 14 residues in the CDR3. CDR3 nucleotides: TGCGCCAGCGCCGCGGCGGAGCTGGGAGATACGCAGTATTTT. Its translation: CASAAAELGDTQYF. Supplemented by reference TRBV7-9 and TRBJ2-3, the full variable domain reads DTGVSQNPRHKITKRGQNVTFRCDPISEHNRLYWYRQTLGQGPEFLTYFQNEAQLEKSRLLSDRFSAERPKGSFSTLEIQRTEQGDSAMYLCASAAAELGDTQYFGPGTRLTVL.

V and J are TRBV5-1 and TRBJ1-2; D not certain. The CDR3 covers 12 residues. V lost 0 bases and J 6 bases, leaving 6 bases between the germline ends. CDR1 is SGHRS, CDR2 YFSETQ, per germline. CDR3 amino acids: CASSLVRDGYTF. CDR3 in DNA: TGCGCCAGCAGCTTGGTACGGGATGGCTACACCTTC.

J is TRBJ2-7 and V is TRBV29-1; D call uncertain. Looked up from germline, CDR1 is SQVTM and CDR2 is ANQGSEA. This CDR3 spans 11 amino acids. V was cut by 6 bases and J by 3 bases, with 9 bases left in between. CDR3 in DNA: TGCAGCGTCGCGACAAACTACGAGCAGTACTTC. Its protein is CSVATNYEQYF.

The CDR3 coding sequence is TGTGCCAGCAGTGCCGACCCGGGACAGGGAAATGAAAAACTGTTTTTT. Translated, it gives CASSADPGQGNEKLFF. This chain links TRBV6-4 with TRBJ1-4, with 9 bases identical to TRBD1. The CDR3 contains 16 residues. In germline, CDR1 is MRHNA, CDR2 SNTAGT. The V segment lost 4 bases and the J segment 5 bases; nucleotides outside the gene matches: 8.

The V gene is TRBV2, the J gene TRBJ1-5; weak D call: TRBD1 (5 bases). The CDR3 totals 16 residues. The V end lost 2 bases, the J end lost 6 bases, and 17 bases lay between the germline ends. Germline values: CDR1 SNHLY, CDR2 FYNNEI. In DNA, the CDR3 is TGTGCCAGCAGTGAAAGGGGTCCGGGGTTATCTCAGCCCCAGCATTTT. This sequence encodes CASSERGPGLSQPQHF.

V gene TRBV30 combines with J gene TRBJ2-4; D gene uncertain. This CDR3 region has 12 residues. The V and J ends lost 0 bases and 13 bases respectively, with 13 bases between them. Germline V gives CDR1 GTSNPN, CDR2 SVGIG (reference sequence). The CDR3: CAWSVPALEQYF. The CDR3 bases are TGTGCCTGGAGTGTACCAGCATTGGAGCAGTACTTC.

V and J are TRBV4-2 and TRBJ2-7; 9 nucleotides match TRBD1. CDR3 size: 17 residues. Germline-derived CDR1 and CDR2 are LGHNA and YNFKEQ. Germline trimming cut 1 base from V and 2 bases from J; bases unmatched to any gene: 9. CDR3 in amino acids: CASSQGWLGQGPYEQYF. The DNA for the CDR3 is TGTGCCAGCAGCCAAGGTTGGTTGGGACAGGGACCCTACGAGCAGTACTTC.

This chain connects TRBV4-3 to TRBJ2-1; D is uncertain. Trimming left V 0 bases short and J 10 bases short, with 13 bases between. The length of the CDR3 is 14 residues. CDR1 and CDR2 (germline): LGHNA, YSLEER. The CDR3 sequence: CASSQDLWVWEQFF. In DNA, the CDR3 is TGCGCCAGCAGCCAAGATCTGTGGGTGTGGGAGCAGTTCTTC.

The chain uses TRBV7-9 and TRBJ2-5; tentatively, D is TRBD1 (5 bases). The CDR3 is 12 residues long. V was shortened by 6 bases and J by 11 bases, with 16 bases between the two germline ends. CDR1 and CDR2 from the germline V gene are SEHNR and FQNEAQ (reference sequence). The CDR3 nucleotides read TGTGCCAGCAGGTTAAACAGGAATGAGCAGTACTTC. It encodes CASRLNRNEQYF.

The chain has TRBV15 and TRBJ1-1; D remains ambiguous. Germline loops: CDR1 LNHNV, CDR2 YYDKDF (reference sequence). V dropped 1 base and J dropped 6 bases, with 18 bases sitting between them. CDR3 length equals 16 residues. CDR3 loop: CATSRVSGNLPAEAFF. In DNA, the CDR3 is TGTGCCACCAGCAGAGTTTCGGGGAATTTGCCGGCTGAAGCTTTCTTT.

This rearrangement joins TRBV20-1 to TRBJ2-4; perhaps TRBD1 as D (6 bases). With 5 bases removed from V and 0 bases from J, the gap between germline ends came to 17 bases. CDR3 length: 16 residues. CDR1 and CDR2 from the germline V gene are DFQATT and SNEGSKA (reference sequence). In nucleotides, the CDR3 is TGCAGTGCTGGGAGCCAGGGGCTGCTAGCCAAAAACATTCAGTACTTC. It codes for CSAGSQGLLAKNIQYF.

This clonotype turned up a few times. The V gene is TRBV20-1, the J gene TRBJ2-1; 11 bases align to TRBD2. Germline CDR1 reads DFQATT; CDR2 reads SNEGSKA (reference sequence). This CDR3 has 15 amino acids. The junction had 7 bases not matched to a gene; V was cut back by 3 bases and J by 6 bases. The CDR3: CSASRVAGGRNEQFF. CDR3 bases: TGCAGTGCTAGTAGGGTAGCGGGGGGGCGCAATGAGCAGTTCTTC.

V gene TRBV7-9 combines with J gene TRBJ2-5, with TRBD1 matching 7 bases. CDR1 and CDR2 (germline): SEHNR, FQNEAQ (reference sequence). With V trimmed by 4 bases and J by 9 bases, 11 bases remained unmatched. This CDR3 region has 14 residues. In DNA, the CDR3 is TGTGCCAGCAGCTCAAGACGACAGGGAATGGCCCAGTACTTC. It codes for CASSSRRQGMAQYF.

This clonotype was seen only a few times. V and J are TRBV6-1 and TRBJ2-2; 9 nucleotides match TRBD2. V was pared by 6 bases and J by 9 bases, with 11 bases of the junction left unmatched. Germline CDR1 reads MNHNS; CDR2 reads SASEGT. The CDR3 is 15 amino acids. The CDR3 DNA follows: TGTGCCAGCAGGGAGGGACTAGCCATCCGGCGGGAGCTGTTTTTT. It translates to CASREGLAIRRELFF.

This chain uses TRBV7-6 with TRBJ1-4, with unresolved D. V was shortened by 3 bases and J by 9 bases, with 8 bases between the two germline ends. This CDR3 is built from 12 residues. Germline V gene sequence: CDR1 SGHVS, CDR2 FNYEAQ. The CDR3 nucleotides read TGTGCCAGCAGCTTTTTGCGGCAAAAACTGTTTTTT. Protein sequence: CASSFLRQKLFF.

This chain connects TRBV20-1 to TRBJ2-2, with 7 bases fitting TRBD1. Germline V gene sequence: CDR1 DFQATT, CDR2 SNEGSKA (reference sequence). V shed 0 bases and J 6 bases; nucleotides not matched to a gene: 4. CDR3 size: 14 residues. The CDR3 nucleotides read TGCAGTGCTAGAGAGGCGACAGGGCCCGGGGAGCTGTTTTTT. Its protein product is CSAREATGPGELFF.

This rearrangement joins TRBV11-2 to TRBJ1-2; the D gene is possibly TRBD1 (5 bases). The V and J ends lost 6 bases and 2 bases respectively, with 22 bases between them. This CDR3 region has 17 residues. CDR1 and CDR2 (germline): SGHAT, FQNNGV. The CDR3 coding sequence is TGTGCCAGCAGTCACCTCGGAGTCGACAGAAGAAACTATGGCTACACCTTC. This encodes CASSHLGVDRRNYGYTF.